Shown below are 3 T cell receptor beta chains from a single sample sequenced in a study of blood T cell repertoires in COVID-19. Repertoires were generated with immunoSEQ multiplex PCR, while TCRdb's copy carries only in-frame clones and drops some. The sample includes more than 120,000 clones, around nine tenths seen only once; the top ten take over 8.5%. What was sequenced was peripheral blood. These receptor sequences come from a woman in her forties or fifties with active or convalescent COVID-19.

This chain joins TRBV15 and TRBJ1-2, with 9 nucleotides matching TRBD1. There are 13 residues in the CDR3. Germline V gives CDR1 LNHNV, CDR2 YYDKDF (reference sequence). V dropped 3 bases and J dropped 6; count of bases not matched to a gene: 2. CDR3 DNA sequence: TGTGCCACCAGCAGGGGACAGGGAGATGGCTACACCTTC. It is translated as CATSRGQGDGYTF.

The chain is built from TRBV4-1 and TRBJ1-2; TRBD1 is a possible D gene (5 bases). V lost 5 bases to trimming and J lost 6 bases, with 13 bases between them. Germline V gives CDR1 MGHRA, CDR2 YSYEKL. CDR3 size: 13 residues. The DNA of the CDR3 is TGCGCCAGCAGCTGGCGGGGGGGTGATGGCTACACCTTC. Its protein product is CASSWRGGDGYTF.

The genes are TRBV5-1 and TRBJ2-1, with TRBD1 as a possible D gene (5 bases). CDR3 length equals 15 residues. Trimming pared 2 bases from V and 0 bases from J, leaving 9 bases between. Germline CDR1 and CDR2: SGHRS and YFSETQ. The chain's CDR3 is CASSFQGSSYNEQFF. CDR3 bases: TGCGCCAGCAGCTTCCAGGGTAGCTCCTACAATGAGCAGTTCTTC. Full variable domain (missing parts from reference TRBV5-1 and TRBJ2-1): KAGVTQTPRYLIKTRGQQVTLSCSPISGHRSVSWYQQTPGQGLQFLFEYFSETQRNKGNFPGRFSGRQFSNSRSEMNVSTLELGDSALYLCASSFQGSSYNEQFFGPGTRLTVL.